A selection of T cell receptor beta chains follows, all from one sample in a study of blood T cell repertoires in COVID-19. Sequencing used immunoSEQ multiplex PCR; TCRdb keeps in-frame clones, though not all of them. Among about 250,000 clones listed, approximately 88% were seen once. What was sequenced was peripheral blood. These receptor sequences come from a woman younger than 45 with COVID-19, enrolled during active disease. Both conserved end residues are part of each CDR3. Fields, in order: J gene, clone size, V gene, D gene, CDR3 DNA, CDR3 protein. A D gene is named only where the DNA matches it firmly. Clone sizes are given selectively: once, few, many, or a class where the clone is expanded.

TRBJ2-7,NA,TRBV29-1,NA,TGCAGCGTGGAGACCCTTGGGGGGTTTGACGAGCAGTACTTC,CSVETLGGFDEQYF
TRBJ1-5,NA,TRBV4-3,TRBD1,TGCGCCAGCAGCCAGGAACCCGGGACAGGCAATCAGCCCCAGCATTTT,CASSQEPGTGNQPQHF
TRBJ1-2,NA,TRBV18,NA,TGTGCCAGCTCACCCGACAGGACCTATGGCTACACCTTC,CASSPDRTYGYTF
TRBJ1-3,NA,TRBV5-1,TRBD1,TGCGCCAGCAGCTTGGAGGGCAGGGGGCTGACGGAAGGAAACACCATATATTTT,CASSLEGRGLTEGNTIYF
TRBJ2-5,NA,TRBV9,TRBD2,TGTGCCAGCAGCGTTACAAGCCGGGGGGGCGGACGAGAGACCCAGTACTTC,CASSVTSRGGGRETQYF
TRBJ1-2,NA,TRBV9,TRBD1,TGTGCCAGCAGCCCAGGGGGACAGGCGATAGCTGGCTACACCTTC,CASSPGGQAIAGYTF
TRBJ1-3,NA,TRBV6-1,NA,TGTGCCAGCAGTGAAACTCGGAACACCATATATTTT,CASSETRNTIYF
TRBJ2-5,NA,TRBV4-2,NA,TGTGCCAGCAGCCAAGGCGGCTTTCAAGAGACCCAGTACTTC,CASSQGGFQETQYF
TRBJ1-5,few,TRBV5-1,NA,TGCGCCAGCAGCTTGGTCGCAGGGGACCAGCCCCAGCATTTT,CASSLVAGDQPQHF
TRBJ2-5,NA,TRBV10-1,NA,TGCGCCAGCAGTGAGTTGGGGGGACAAGAGACCCAGTACTTC,CASSELGGQETQYF
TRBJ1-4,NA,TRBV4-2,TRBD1,TGTGCCAGCAGCCAAGATCTGAGGACAGGGGAAGGAGAAAAACTGTTTTTT,CASSQDLRTGEGEKLFF
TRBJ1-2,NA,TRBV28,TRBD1,TGTGCCAGCAGTTTATCCCCCTGGACAGGGAAAGTTGGCTACACCTTC,CASSLSPWTGKVGYTF
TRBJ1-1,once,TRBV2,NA,TGTGCCAGCAGTGATATTCTACGCAACTTGAACACTGAAGCTTTCTTT,CASSDILRNLNTEAFF
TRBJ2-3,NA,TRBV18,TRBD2,TGTGCCAGCTCACCTAACGGGAGGGGCACAGATACGCAGTATTTT,CASSPNGRGTDTQYF
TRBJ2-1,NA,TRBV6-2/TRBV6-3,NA,TGTGCCAGCAGTTACAGGGGGGGGACAGGAACGGTGCAGTTCTTC,CASSYRGGTGTVQFF
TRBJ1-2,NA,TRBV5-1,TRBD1,TGCGCCAGCAGCTTGGGGACAGGGGGCAGTGGCTACACCTTC,CASSLGTGGSGYTF
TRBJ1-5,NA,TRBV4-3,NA,TGCGCCAGCAGCCAAACTCGGAATCAGCCCCAGCATTTT,CASSQTRNQPQHF
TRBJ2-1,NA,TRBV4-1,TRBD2,TGCGCCAGCAGCCAAAATACCCCGGGACTAGCTGGTGAGCAGTTCTTC,CASSQNTPGLAGEQFF
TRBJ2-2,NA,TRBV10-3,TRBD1,TGTGCCATCAGTACCACAGGGGGCGCGGACACCGGGGAGCTGTTTTTT,CAISTTGGADTGELFF
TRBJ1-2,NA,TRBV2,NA,TGTGCCAGCAGGCCCGAGACAGGAACGGGGGGCTACACCTTC,CASRPETGTGGYTF
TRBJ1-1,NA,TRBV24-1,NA,TGTGCCACCACGGGGGAGAACACTGAAGCTTTCTTT,CATTGENTEAFF
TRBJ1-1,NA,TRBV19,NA,TGTGCCAGTAGTATCCCCCTCTCAGACACTGAAGCTTTCTTT,CASSIPLSDTEAFF
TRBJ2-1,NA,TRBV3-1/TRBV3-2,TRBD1,TGTGCCAGCAGCGGAGGGACAGGGGGATACAATGAGCAGTTCTTC,CASSGGTGGYNEQFF
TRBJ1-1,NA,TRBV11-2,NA,TGTGCCAGCAGCTTTAGGGGGGGGGCTGGCACTGAAGCTTTCTTT,CASSFRGGAGTEAFF
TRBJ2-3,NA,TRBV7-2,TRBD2,TGTGCCAGCAGAACTATAGCGGGGGGAAGGGGAACGCAGTATTTT,CASRTIAGGRGTQYF
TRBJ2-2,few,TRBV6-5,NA,TGTGCCAGCAGTTACGGCTCAACCTACACCGGGGAGCTGTTTTTT,CASSYGSTYTGELFF
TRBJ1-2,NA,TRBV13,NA,TGTGCCAGCAGCTTAGGAGGGAGGGAGATAGACTATGGCTACACCTTC,CASSLGGREIDYGYTF
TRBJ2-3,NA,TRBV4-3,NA,TGCGCCAGCAGCCAAGGATGGGCCAACACAGATACGCAGTATTTT,CASSQGWANTDTQYF
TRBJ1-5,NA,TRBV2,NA,TGTGCCAGCAGTCCCGTGGGGGCGAGAAATCAGCCCCAGCATTTT,CASSPVGARNQPQHF
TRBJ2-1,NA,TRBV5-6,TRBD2,TGTGCCAGCAGCTCCGGGACTAGCGGGAGTTGGTACAATGAGCAGTTCTTC,CASSSGTSGSWYNEQFF
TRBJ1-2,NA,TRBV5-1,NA,TGCGCCAGCAGCCCAGGGTCCACTGCTATTACGAGCTATGGCTACACCTTC,CASSPGSTAITSYGYTF
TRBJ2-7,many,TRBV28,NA,TGTGCCAGCAGTTTATGGTGGCGGTCCTACGAGCAGTACTTC,CASSLWWRSYEQYF
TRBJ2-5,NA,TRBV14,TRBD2,TGTGCCAGCAGCCAAGCCCGGACTAGCGGGGCCGCGCAAGAGACCCAGTACTTC,CASSQARTSGAAQETQYF
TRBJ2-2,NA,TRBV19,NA,TGTGCCAGTACCCAGAGGGGGGGGCGCACCGGGGAGCTGTTTTTT,CASTQRGGRTGELFF
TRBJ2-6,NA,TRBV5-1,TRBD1,TGCGCCAGCAGCTTGGAACAGGGGGTACTTTCCGGGGCCAACGTCCTGACTTTC,CASSLEQGVLSGANVLTF
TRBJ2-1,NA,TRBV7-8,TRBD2,TGTGCCAGCAGCCGACGGACTCGACTAGCGGGCGACAATGAGCAGTTCTTC,CASSRRTRLAGDNEQFF
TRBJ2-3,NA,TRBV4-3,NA,TGCGCCAGCAGCCACTCTCCCACGCAGACAGATACGCAGTATTTT,CASSHSPTQTDTQYF
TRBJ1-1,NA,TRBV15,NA,TGTGCCACCAGCGCCCGGACAGCGAACACTGAAGCTTTCTTT,CATSARTANTEAFF
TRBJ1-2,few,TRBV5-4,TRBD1,TGTGCCAGCAGCTTTGGTAGGGGGCCCGACTATGGCTACACCTTC,CASSFGRGPDYGYTF